This TCR beta chain derives from a study of T cell repertoires in cytomegalovirus infection. In the study overall: Through public TCR beta signatures, both CMV infection and matching HLA type were indicated. The study's findings and limits: In two of eight donors, the top clonotype was HLA-C-restricted CMV-specific.

In TCRdb, the reads were re-called with MiXCR into one record per CDR3 protein. Among approximately 250,000 distinct CDR3 sequences listed, approximately 9% were seen once. In its sample, this clonotype was seen a few times. Its matching antigen is unknown. The J segment lost 5 bases and the V segment lost 3 bases, leaving 12 bases of the junction unmatched. The CDR3 extends over 15 amino acids. Germline V gene lookup returns CDR1 DFQATT and CDR2 SNEGSKA (reference sequence). Sequencing used PBMCs. The TCR originated in a human donor in good health (CMV status not recorded). Some clones in this sample may be carry-over from other donors' samples. The chain carries TRBV20-1 and TRBJ1-2; 7 bases match TRBD1. CDR3 DNA sequence: TGCAGTGCTAGGACCGGGACAGTGCCTATTTATGGCTACACCTTC. It encodes CSARTGTVPIYGYTF.